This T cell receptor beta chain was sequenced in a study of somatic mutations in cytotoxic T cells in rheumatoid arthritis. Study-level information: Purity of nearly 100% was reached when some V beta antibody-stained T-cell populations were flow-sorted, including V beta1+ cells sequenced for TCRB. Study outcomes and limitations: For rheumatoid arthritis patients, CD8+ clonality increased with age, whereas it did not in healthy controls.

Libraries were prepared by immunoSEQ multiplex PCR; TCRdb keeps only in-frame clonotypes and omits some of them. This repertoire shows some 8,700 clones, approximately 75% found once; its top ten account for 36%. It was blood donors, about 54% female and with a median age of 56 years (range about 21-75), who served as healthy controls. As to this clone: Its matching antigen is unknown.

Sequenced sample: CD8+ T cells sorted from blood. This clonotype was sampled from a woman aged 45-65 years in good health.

The CDR3 spells CASSLVGAGGQDEQFF. DNA of the CDR3: TGTGCCAGCAGCTTAGTGGGAGCGGGGGGCCAGGATGAGCAGTTCTTC. The chain is built from TRBV7-3 and TRBJ2-1; 9 positions match TRBD2. Germline V gene data show CDR1 as SGHTA and CDR2 as FQGTGA. The CDR3 spans 16 residues. Germline trimming cut 2 bases from V and 8 bases from J; bases unmatched to any gene: 10.